The entry that follows covers one TCR beta chain sequence. These data are taken from a study of control samples from healthy donors and cancer patients. The protocol was immunoSEQ multiplex PCR, while the TCRdb copy is restricted to in-frame clones and leaves out a portion. The sample lists approximately 120,000 clones, 90% occurring once. The CDR3 runs 15 residues. V lost 2 bases and J lost 5, with 14 bases in between. Germline CDR1 reads KGHDR; CDR2 reads SFDVKD. J is TRBJ2-5 and V is TRBV24-1; either TRBD1 or TRBD2 may supply D (5 bases each). The sequencing input was blood. The sequence was obtained from a human donor in good health. The donor label of this sample is uncertain. DNA for the CDR3: TGTGCCACCAGTGATTGGGACCCGACAGAGGAGACCCAGTACTTC. Amino acid sequence: CATSDWDPTEETQYF.